This TCR beta chain was sequenced in a study of OX40 agonist ivuxolimab in advanced cancers. Study-level background: Ivuxolimab, which targeted the costimulatory receptor OX40 (CD134), was an agonistic, fully human IgG2 monoclonal antibody. The paper covers the monotherapy dose-escalation part of the phase I ivuxolimab trial, which included N = 52 patients. Partial responses were achieved by three dose-escalation patients, of whom one had hepatocellular carcinoma and two had cutaneous melanoma. The dose-escalation cohort was about 83% male with a mean age of approximately 60 years, ranging from 23 to 79. Intravenous ivuxolimab was administered to patients every 2 weeks at six dose levels: 0.01, 0.1, 0.3, 1.5, 3 and 10 mg/kg. Of the roughly 50 dose-escalation patients, hepatocellular carcinoma was present in about 19, melanoma in roughly 15, renal cell carcinoma in 9 and head and neck cancer in 9. The point of sequencing TCRbeta in the periphery was to test whether ivuxolimab changed TCR sequence diversity and drove clonal T-cell expansion. Prior anti-PD-1, anti-PD-L1 or anti-CTLA-4 therapy was permitted, and approximately 39% of dose-escalation patients had received checkpoint inhibitors.

Patients with a history of autoimmune disease or receiving systemic immunosuppression were excluded from the trial. Peripheral blood for TCR sequencing was collected from all dose cohorts at baseline, on cycle 4 day 1, and on cycle 7 day 1. The samples were drawn from a first-in-human, open-label, multicenter phase I dose-escalation trial of ivuxolimab. The trial enrolled adults with locally advanced or metastatic head and neck squamous cell, hepatocellular, melanoma or renal cell carcinoma. Before TCR sequencing, CD4+ and CD8+ T cells were separately sorted from peripheral blood. Findings and caveats that apply to the study as a whole: After ivuxolimab, more expanded clones were found on average in CD8+ T cells than in CD4+ T cells. Low levels of normalized T-cell clonal expansion were also shown by some nonresponding patients. Antigen specificity was not determined for the clonally expanded peripheral T cells. In partial responders in the 0.1-3.0 mg/kg groups, normalized peripheral clonal expansion was found to be among the lowest, especially among CD8+ T cells. At doses of 0.1 to 3.0 mg/kg, clonal expansion of both CD4+ and CD8+ T cells in blood was seen between baseline and week 6.

Genomic DNA was extracted from sorted cells for sequencing of the TCRbeta CDR3 region. TCRbeta CDR3 regions were sequenced using the immunoSEQ Assay. What TCRdb holds here is the immuneACCESS table cut down to in-frame rearrangements. Part of the clones is not present; checked against another copy, under half of the missing clones reflect an unresolved V gene, and the others are unexplained. This sample gives some 150,000 clones in total; around nine tenths of them show up just once. The ten most abundant clones make up 0.95% to 1.4% of the sample. Measured from the cysteine to the phenylalanine, the CDR3 is 17 residues long. Kept here is only the CDR3 DNA, which spans 51 bases and is read in frame from base 1. Compared with germline, V lacks 2 bases and J lacks 5 bases; bases without a gene match: 8. Taken from the germline V gene (reference sequence), the CDR1 and CDR2 loops are SEHNR and FQNEAQ.

About this clone itself: Its antigen is currently not known. No quality values exist for individual bases; no much larger clone is one base distant.

The chain is made from TRBV7-9 and TRBJ2-1; 11 of the junction bases match TRBD2. The input for sequencing was CD4+ or CD8+ T cells sorted from blood, taken in a trial of the OX40 agonist ivuxolimab. This clonotype originated in an adult with an advanced solid tumor such as melanoma, head and neck, liver or kidney cancer. Here the CDR3 is given as CASSLPKSSGRDNEQFF. The sequenced DNA is TGTGCCAGCAGCTTACCTAAGAGTAGCGGGAGGGACAATGAGCAGTTCTTC.